This T cell receptor beta chain stems from a study of blood T cell repertoires in COVID-19. Study-wide background: T cells, B-cell-depleted T cells, or PBMCs supplied cDNA or gDNA.

Under the authors' procedure: Using reference gene primer amplification, nucleated cell counts were estimated. TCRdb's table, derived via immunoSEQ multiplex PCR, lists solely in-frame clones and lacks some. V, J and clone size reflect that table, while D and trimming were determined from the DNA. The sample records 270,000 or so clones, around 87% being singletons. The CDR3 is 15 residues long. Germline CDR1 and CDR2: SGHDN and FVKESK. The V and J ends lost 2 bases and 8 bases, in that order; junction bases with no gene match: 8. The chain joins TRBV14 to TRBJ1-1, with 10 positions matching TRBD1. Material: peripheral blood. This receptor was identified in a woman aged 60-75 years with COVID-19, enrolled during active disease. The CDR3 is CASSQLGTGVQEAFF. The CDR3 nucleotides read TGTGCCAGCAGCCAACTAGGGACAGGGGTTCAAGAAGCTTTCTTT.